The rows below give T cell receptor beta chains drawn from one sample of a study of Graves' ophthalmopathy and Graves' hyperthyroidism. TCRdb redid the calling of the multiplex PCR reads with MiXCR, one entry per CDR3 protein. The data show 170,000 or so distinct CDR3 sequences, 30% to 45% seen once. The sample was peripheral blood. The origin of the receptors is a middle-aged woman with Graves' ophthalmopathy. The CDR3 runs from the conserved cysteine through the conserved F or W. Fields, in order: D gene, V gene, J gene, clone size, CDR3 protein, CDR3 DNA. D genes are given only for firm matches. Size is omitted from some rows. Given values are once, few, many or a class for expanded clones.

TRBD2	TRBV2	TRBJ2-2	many	CASRRLAGTTNTGELFF	TGTGCCAGCAGGCGACTAGCGGGGACAACGAACACCGGGGAGCTGTTTTTT
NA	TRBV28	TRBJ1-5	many	CASSLTFGSNQPQHF	TGTGCCAGCAGTTTAACTTTCGGAAGCAATCAGCCCCAGCATTTT
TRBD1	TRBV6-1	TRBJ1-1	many	CASTYGTGNTEAFF	TGTGCCAGCACCTACGGGACAGGGAACACTGAAGCTTTCTTT
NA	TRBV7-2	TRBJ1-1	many	CASSWGENTEAFF	TGTGCCAGCAGCTGGGGCGAGAACACTGAAGCTTTCTTT
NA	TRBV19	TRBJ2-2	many	CASSIDPSPGVNTGELFF	TGTGCCAGTAGTATAGATCCCTCCCCAGGGGTCAACACCGGGGAGCTGTTTTTT
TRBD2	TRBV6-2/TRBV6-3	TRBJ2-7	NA	CASRAGTRGEQYF	TGTGCCAGCAGGGCCGGGACTAGAGGGGAGCAGTACTTC
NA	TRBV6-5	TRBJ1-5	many	CASSDAGNQPQHF	TGTGCCAGTTCCGACGCGGGCAATCAGCCCCAGCATTTT
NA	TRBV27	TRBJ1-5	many	CASSSNNNQPQHF	TGTGCCAGCAGTTCGAACAACAATCAGCCCCAGCATTTT
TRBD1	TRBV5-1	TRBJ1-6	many	CASSRDRGNSPLHF	TGCGCCAGCAGCCGGGACAGGGGTAATTCACCCCTCCACTTT
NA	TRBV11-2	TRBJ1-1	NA	CASSLWQGMNTEAFF	TGTGCCAGCAGCTTATGGCAGGGGATGAACACTGAAGCTTTCTTT
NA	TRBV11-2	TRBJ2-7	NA	CASSHADSYEQYF	TGTGCCAGCAGTCATGCAGACAGCTACGAGCAGTACTTC
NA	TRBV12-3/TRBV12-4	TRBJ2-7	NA	CASSRGSDYEQYF	TGTGCCAGCAGCCGGGGGTCCGATTACGAGCAGTACTTC
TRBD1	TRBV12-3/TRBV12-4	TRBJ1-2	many	CASSRTGVGYTF	TGTGCCAGCAGCCGGACAGGGGTTGGCTACACCTTC
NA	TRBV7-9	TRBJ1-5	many	CASSLGTSVGQPQHF	TGTGCCAGCAGCTTAGGGACGTCGGTAGGTCAGCCCCAGCATTTT
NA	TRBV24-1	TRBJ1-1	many	CATRGRGNTEAFF	TGTGCCACCAGGGGCAGGGGGAACACTGAAGCTTTCTTT
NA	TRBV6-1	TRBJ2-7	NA	CASSEGRGEQYF	TGTGCCAGCAGTGAAGGGAGGGGAGAGCAGTACTTC
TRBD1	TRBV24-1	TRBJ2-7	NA	CATSDPTGGNEQYF	TGTGCCACCAGTGACCCTACAGGGGGGAACGAGCAGTACTTC
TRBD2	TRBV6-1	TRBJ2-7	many	CASIHLAGSYEQYF	TGTGCCAGCATCCATCTAGCGGGAAGCTACGAGCAGTACTTC
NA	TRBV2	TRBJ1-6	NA	CASRLHNSPLHF	TGTGCCAGCCGCCTCCATAATTCACCCCTCCACTTT
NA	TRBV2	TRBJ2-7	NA	CASKKSRDPSYEQYF	TGTGCCAGCAAGAAATCCCGGGACCCATCCTACGAGCAGTACTTC
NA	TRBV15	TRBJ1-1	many	CATSREGFGEAFF	TGTGCCACCAGCAGAGAGGGTTTTGGGGAAGCTTTCTTT
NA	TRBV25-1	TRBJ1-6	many	CASSHNSPLHF	TGTGCCAGCAGCCACAATTCACCCCTCCACTTT
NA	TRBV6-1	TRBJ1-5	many	CASSKGSVSNQPQHF	TGTGCCAGCAGTAAAGGTAGTGTTAGCAATCAGCCCCAGCATTTT
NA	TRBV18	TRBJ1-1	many	CASSLDQDTEAFF	TGTGCCAGCTCTCTAGACCAGGACACTGAAGCTTTCTTT
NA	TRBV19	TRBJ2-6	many	CASSKPSGANVLTF	TGTGCCAGTAGTAAGCCCTCTGGGGCCAACGTCCTGACTTTC
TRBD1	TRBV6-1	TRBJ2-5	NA	CASIPTGAQETQYF	TGTGCCAGCATTCCCACAGGGGCCCAAGAGACCCAGTACTTC
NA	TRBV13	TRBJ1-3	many	CASSLGPGRTGNTIYF	TGTGCCAGCAGCTTAGGCCCTGGGCGGACGGGAAACACCATATATTTT
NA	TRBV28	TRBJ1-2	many	CASSLGGQIYGYTF	TGTGCCAGCAGTTTAGGGGGTCAGATCTATGGCTACACCTTC
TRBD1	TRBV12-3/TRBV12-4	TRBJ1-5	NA	CASRPDRGSNQPQHF	TGTGCCAGCAGACCAGACAGGGGAAGCAATCAGCCCCAGCATTTT
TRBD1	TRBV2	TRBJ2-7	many	CASSKWSGGRLYEQYF	TGTGCCAGCAGTAAATGGTCAGGGGGCAGACTCTACGAGCAGTACTTC
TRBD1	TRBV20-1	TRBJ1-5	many	CSASTGVQPQHF	TGCAGTGCTAGTACAGGGGTTCAGCCCCAGCATTTT
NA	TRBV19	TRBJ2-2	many	CASSIQAVSTGELFF	TGTGCCAGTAGTATACAGGCAGTAAGCACCGGGGAGCTGTTTTTT
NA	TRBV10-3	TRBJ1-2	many	CALGENYGYTF	TGTGCCCTGGGGGAGAACTATGGCTACACCTTC
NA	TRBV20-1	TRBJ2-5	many	CSAPGLEQETQYF	TGCAGTGCTCCCGGTCTAGAGCAGGAGACCCAGTACTTC
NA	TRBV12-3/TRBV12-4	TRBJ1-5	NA	CASSLGGGGAHQPQHF	TGTGCCAGCAGTTTAGGGGGAGGGGGGGCGCATCAGCCCCAGCATTTT
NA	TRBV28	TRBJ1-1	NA	CASRPGRLNTEAFF	TGTGCCAGCAGACCCGGGAGGCTAAACACTGAAGCTTTCTTT
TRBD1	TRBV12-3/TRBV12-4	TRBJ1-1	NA	CASSLGTGLEAFF	TGTGCCAGCAGTTTAGGGACAGGTCTAGAAGCTTTCTTT
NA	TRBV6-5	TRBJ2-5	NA	CASSYRRGETQYF	TGTGCCAGCAGTTACAGGAGGGGAGAGACCCAGTACTTC
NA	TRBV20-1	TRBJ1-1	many	CSARPGVNTEAFF	TGCAGTGCTAGACCGGGGGTGAACACTGAAGCTTTCTTT
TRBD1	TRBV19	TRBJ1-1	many	CASSLADRDTEAFF	TGTGCCAGTAGTCTCGCAGACAGGGACACTGAAGCTTTCTTT
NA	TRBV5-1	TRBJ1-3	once	CASSPLTGSGNTIYF	TGCGCCAGCAGCCCACTTACCGGCTCTGGAAACACCATATATTTT
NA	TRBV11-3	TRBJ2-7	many	CASSADSYEQYF	TGTGCCAGCAGCGCCGACAGCTACGAGCAGTACTTC
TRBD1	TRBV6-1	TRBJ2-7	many	CASSAGTGVDEQYF	TGTGCCAGCAGTGCCGGGACAGGAGTCGACGAGCAGTACTTC
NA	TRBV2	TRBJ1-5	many	CASSEAEKGQGPQHF	TGTGCCAGCAGTGAAGCGGAAAAAGGGCAAGGGCCCCAGCATTTT
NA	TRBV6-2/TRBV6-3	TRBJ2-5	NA	CASSYSLPVETQYF	TGTGCCAGCAGTTACTCGCTTCCGGTGGAGACCCAGTACTTC